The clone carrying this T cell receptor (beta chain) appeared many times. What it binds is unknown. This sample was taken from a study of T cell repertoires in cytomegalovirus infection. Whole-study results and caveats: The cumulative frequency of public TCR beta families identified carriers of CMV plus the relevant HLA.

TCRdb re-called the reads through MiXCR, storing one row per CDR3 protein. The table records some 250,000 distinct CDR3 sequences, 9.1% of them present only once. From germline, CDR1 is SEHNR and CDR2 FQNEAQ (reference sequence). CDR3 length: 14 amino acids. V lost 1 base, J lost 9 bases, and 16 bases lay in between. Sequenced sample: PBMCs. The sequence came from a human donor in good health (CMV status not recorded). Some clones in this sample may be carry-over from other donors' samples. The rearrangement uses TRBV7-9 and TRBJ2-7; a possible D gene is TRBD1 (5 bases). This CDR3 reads CASSLVGEGAAQYF. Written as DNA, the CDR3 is TGTGCCAGCAGCTTAGTAGGAGAAGGGGCGGCGCAGTACTTC.